This TCR beta chain was sequenced in a study of blood T cell repertoires in COVID-19. The overall study: PBMCs, B-cell-depleted T cells, or T cells provided the cDNA or gDNA that made up the material.

The Seattle site enrolled patients during active infection and followed them longitudinally. Germline V gives CDR1 SNHLY, CDR2 FYNNEI. CDR3 length equals 14 residues. The V end was cut by 5 bases, the J end by 6 bases, with 14 bases between. Original processing methods: Using reference gene primer amplification, nucleated cell counts were estimated. Generated by immunoSEQ multiplex PCR, the TCRdb table keeps only in-frame clones and is missing some. That table is the source of V, J and clone size, and D and trimming were worked out from the DNA. Counted here are 95,000 to 150,000 clones, around 74% occurring once; the ten biggest clones make up 6%.

The clonotype was recovered from a man older than 75 with COVID-19, enrolled during active disease. This chain joins TRBV2 and TRBJ2-1, with D possibly being TRBD2 (6 bases). Sequenced material: peripheral blood. The CDR3 bases are TGTGCCAGCAGTCTTCGGGGGAGTCTCAATGAGCAGTTCTTC. Its translation: CASSLRGSLNEQFF. The whole variable domain, filled in from reference TRBV2 and TRBJ2-1, reads EPEVTQTPSHQVTQMGQEVILRCVPISNHLYFYWYRQILGQKVEFLVSFYNNEISEKSEIFDDQFSVERPDGSNFTLKIRSTKLEDSAMYFCASSLRGSLNEQFFGPGTRLTVL.